The subject of this entry is one T cell receptor (beta chain). The CDR3 covers 16 residues. The V end was cut by 5 bases, the J end by 5 bases, with 22 bases between. Germline loops: CDR1 MDHEN, CDR2 SYDVKM. This sample was included in a study of shared T cell receptors in the human thymus. Clones were sequenced by immunoSEQ multiplex PCR, and TCRdb holds only the in-frame ones, with some missing. Of hundreds of thousands of clones listed, more than 70% are singletons. This sample also appeared in a second study, on human thymus T cells. This second report adds: Congenital heart defects were the reason for the corrective surgery that the donors, healthy Finnish infants, were having. Surgeons resected thymus tissue during corrective heart surgery. What appeared biased in thymic and blood repertoires was the usage of V and J genes. What related research reported was that thymic repertoires overlapped highly among unrelated individuals.

The chain employs TRBV28 and TRBJ2-7, with D possibly matching TRBD1 (6 bases). Material: thymocytes. The sequence derives from a boy in the first two years of life with a congenital heart defect. The CDR3: CASSPQHRELFHEQYF. Here the CDR3 DNA reads TGTGCCAGCAGTCCTCAACACAGGGAGTTATTCCACGAGCAGTACTTC. The full variable domain, completed using reference TRBV28 and TRBJ2-7, is DVKVTQSSRYLVKRTGEKVFLECVQDMDHENMFWYRQDPGLGLRLIYFSYDVKMKEKGDIPEGYSVSREKKERFSLILESASTNQTSMYLCASSPQHRELFHEQYFGPGTRLTVT.